The 5 T cell receptor beta chains presented below share a single source sample, sequenced in a study of technical replicates of blood from several donors. Data came from immunoSEQ multiplex PCR; TCRdb stores just in-frame clones and leaves some out. This sample yields tens of thousands of clones, of which around 94% are seen a single time; 0.22% belongs to the top ten. Sequenced: T cells isolated from PBMCs. All receptors come from a human donor in good health.

The chain carries TRBV7-9 and TRBJ2-7; tentative D call: TRBD1 (5 bases). Deletions cut 6 bases from V and 5 bases from J, with 20 bases between. The CDR3 has 15 amino acids. Germline CDR1 SEHNR, CDR2 FQNEAQ (reference sequence). In DNA form, the CDR3 reads TGTGCCAGCAGTTCTACAGGCCCGAGATGGGACGAGCAGTACTTC. It encodes CASSSTGPRWDEQYF.

The gene calls are TRBV10-2 and TRBJ2-2; possible D gene TRBD1, 5 bases. The CDR3 has 14 residues. CDR1 is WSHSY and CDR2 is SAAADI in the germline V gene. Trimming pared 2 bases from V and 3 bases from J, leaving 7 bases between. The CDR3 loop is CASSEVGDTGELFF. The CDR3 DNA is TGCGCCAGCAGTGAGGTAGGGGACACCGGGGAGCTGTTTTTT.

The chain couples TRBV9 to TRBJ1-2; D is possibly TRBD1 (6 bases). V was shortened by 0 bases and J by 4 bases, with 13 bases between the two germline ends. The CDR3 has 15 residues. Germline V gene sequence: CDR1 SGDLS, CDR2 YYNGEE. CDR3 sequence: CASSVGQVPAYGYTF. CDR3 in DNA: TGTGCCAGCAGCGTAGGACAGGTGCCTGCCTATGGCTACACCTTC.

The chain employs TRBV5-1 and TRBJ2-7; 7 bases map to TRBD1. CDR3 length: 13 amino acids. Unmatched junction bases numbered 4, after V lost 3 bases and J lost 4 bases. The V gene's germline CDR1 is SGHRS and CDR2 YFSETQ. The CDR3 spells CASSWDRSYEQYF. The CDR3 region has the DNA TGCGCCAGCAGCTGGGACAGAAGTTACGAGCAGTACTTC.

This clone was seen only once. The rearrangement uses TRBV7-6 and TRBJ2-2; TRBD2 agrees at 9 bases. Germline CDR1 and CDR2: SGHVS and FNYEAQ. This CDR3 has 16 residues. With V trimmed by 4 bases and J by 6 bases, 9 bases remained unmatched. CDR3 protein: CASSWRGGADAGELFF. CDR3 coding DNA: TGTGCCAGCAGCTGGCGCGGGGGGGCAGATGCCGGGGAGCTGTTTTTT.